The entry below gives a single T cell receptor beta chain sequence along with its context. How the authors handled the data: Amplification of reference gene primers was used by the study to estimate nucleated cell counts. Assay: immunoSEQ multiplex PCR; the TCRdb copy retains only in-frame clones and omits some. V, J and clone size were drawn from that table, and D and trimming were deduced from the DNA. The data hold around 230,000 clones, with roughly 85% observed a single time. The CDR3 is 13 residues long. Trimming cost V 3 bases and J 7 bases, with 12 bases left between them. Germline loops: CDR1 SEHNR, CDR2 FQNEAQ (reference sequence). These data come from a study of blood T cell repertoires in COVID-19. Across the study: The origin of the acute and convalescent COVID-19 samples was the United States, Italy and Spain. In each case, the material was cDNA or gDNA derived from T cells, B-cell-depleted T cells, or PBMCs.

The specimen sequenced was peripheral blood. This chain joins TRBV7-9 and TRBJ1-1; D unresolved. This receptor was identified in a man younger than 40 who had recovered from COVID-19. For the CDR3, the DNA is TGTGCCAGCAGCTTTAGGAACGCAGGTGAAGCTTTCTTT. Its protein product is CASSFRNAGEAFF.